The source of this T cell receptor (beta chain) is a study of molecular identifiers for immune sequencing clone quantification. In its sample, this clonotype was seen a few times. Germline CDR1 ENHRY, CDR2 SYGVKD. The CDR3 runs 15 residues. Losses at the gene ends were 3 bases for V and 6 bases for J; bases not matched to a gene: 6. TCRdb processed the PCR reads anew with MiXCR; each CDR3 protein has one entry. In the table there are some 100,000 distinct CDR3 sequences, 36% of which are singletons. The sequence was collected from a human donor in good health. Some libraries in this study had Jurkat cell RNA spiked in. Material: naive CD8+ T cells from blood, with Jurkat cell RNA spiked in. Subset defined: FACS-sorted CD8+CD4-CCR7+CD45RA+ naive T cells. The J gene is TRBJ2-7, the V gene TRBV10-3, with TRBD2 matching over 12 bases. The CDR3 loop reads CAISDRLAGASEQYF. As DNA, the CDR3 is TGTGCCATCAGTGACCGACTAGCGGGAGCTAGCGAGCAGTACTTC.